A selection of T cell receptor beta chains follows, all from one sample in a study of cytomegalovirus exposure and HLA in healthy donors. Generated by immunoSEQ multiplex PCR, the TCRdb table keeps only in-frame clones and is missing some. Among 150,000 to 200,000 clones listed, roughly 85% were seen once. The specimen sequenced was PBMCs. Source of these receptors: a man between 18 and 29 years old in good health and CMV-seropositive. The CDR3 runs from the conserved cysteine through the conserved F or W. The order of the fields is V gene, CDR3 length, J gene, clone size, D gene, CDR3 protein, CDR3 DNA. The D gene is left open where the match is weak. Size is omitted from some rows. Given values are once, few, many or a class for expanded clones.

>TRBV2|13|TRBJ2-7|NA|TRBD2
CASSGVWEGEQYF
TGTGCCAGCAGTGGGGTGTGGGAGGGGGAGCAGTACTTC
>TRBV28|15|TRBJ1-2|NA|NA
CASSSLDSRYYGYTF
TGTGCCAGCAGTTCTTTGGACAGTAGGTACTATGGCTACACCTTC
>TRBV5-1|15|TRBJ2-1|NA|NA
CASSLRTSGENEQFF
TGCGCCAGCAGCCTTAGGACAAGTGGGGAAAATGAGCAGTTCTTC
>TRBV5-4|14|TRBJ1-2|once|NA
CASSLEMGQGGYTF
TGTGCCAGCAGCTTGGAGATGGGGCAGGGTGGATACACCTTC
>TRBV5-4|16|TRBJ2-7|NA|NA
CASSRYSSTRLGEQYF
TGTGCCAGCAGCCGGTACTCCTCGACAAGGCTGGGCGAGCAGTACTTC
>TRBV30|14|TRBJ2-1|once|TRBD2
CAWSRGLANNEQFF
TGTGCCTGGAGCCGGGGACTAGCCAACAATGAGCAGTTCTTC
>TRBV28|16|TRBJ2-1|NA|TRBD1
CASSFRKGASYNEQFF
TGTGCCAGCAGTTTTAGGAAGGGGGCTTCCTACAATGAGCAGTTCTTC
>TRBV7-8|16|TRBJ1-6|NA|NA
CASSLGPGFGNSPLHF
TGTGCCAGCAGCTTAGGACCCGGGTTTGGTAATTCACCCCTCCACTTT
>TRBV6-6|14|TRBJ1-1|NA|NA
CASSYDRTYTEAFF
TGTGCCAGCAGTTACGACAGGACCTACACTGAAGCTTTCTTT
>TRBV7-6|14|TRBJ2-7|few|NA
CASSLGGGFYEQYF
TGTGCCAGCAGCTTAGGTGGGGGGTTCTACGAGCAGTACTTC
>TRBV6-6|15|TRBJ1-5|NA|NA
CASSYSADNNQPQHF
TGTGCCAGCAGTTACTCGGCTGACAACAATCAGCCCCAGCATTTT
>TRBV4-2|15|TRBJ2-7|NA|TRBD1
CASSPGTGPSYEQYF
TGTGCCAGCAGCCCCGGGACAGGGCCATCCTACGAGCAGTACTTC
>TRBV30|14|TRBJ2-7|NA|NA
CAWSPGRGKAEQYF
TGTGCCTGGAGTCCTGGCAGGGGAAAGGCCGAGCAGTACTTC
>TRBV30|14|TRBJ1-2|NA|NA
CAWSPGIPGSGYTF
TGTGCCTGGAGCCCAGGGATCCCCGGGTCTGGCTACACCTTC
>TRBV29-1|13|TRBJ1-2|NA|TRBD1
CSVDNTGGYGYTF
TGCAGCGTTGATAATACAGGGGGCTATGGCTACACCTTC
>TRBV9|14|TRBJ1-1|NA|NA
CASSVGGVITEAFF
TGTGCCAGCAGCGTAGGAGGAGTAATCACTGAAGCTTTCTTT
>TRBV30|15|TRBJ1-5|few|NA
CAWSKGRTVNQPQHF
TGTGCCTGGAGTAAAGGTCGGACAGTCAATCAGCCCCAGCATTTT
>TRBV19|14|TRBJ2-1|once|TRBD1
CASSIGTEYNEQFF
TGTGCCAGTAGTATTGGGACAGAGTACAATGAGCAGTTCTTC
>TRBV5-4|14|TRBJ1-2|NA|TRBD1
CASSPQGADYGYTF
TGTGCCAGCAGCCCACAGGGGGCAGACTATGGCTACACCTTC
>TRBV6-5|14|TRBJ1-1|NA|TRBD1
CASSQGQGNTEAFF
TGTGCCAGCAGTCAGGGACAGGGGAACACTGAAGCTTTCTTT
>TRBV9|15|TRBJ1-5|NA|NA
CASSPQGNSNQPQHF
TGTGCCAGCAGCCCACAGGGCAATAGCAATCAGCCCCAGCATTTT
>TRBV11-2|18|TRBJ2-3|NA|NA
CASSSHGDNRDSVDTQYF
TGTGCCAGCAGCTCCCATGGAGATAACAGGGATAGTGTGGATACGCAGTATTTT
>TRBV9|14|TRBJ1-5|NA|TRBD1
CASSVGQGGQPQHF
TGTGCCAGCAGCGTCGGACAGGGGGGTCAGCCCCAGCATTTT
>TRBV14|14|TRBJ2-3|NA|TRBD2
CASSLAGDTDTQYF
TGTGCCAGCAGTCTAGCGGGGGACACAGATACGCAGTATTTT
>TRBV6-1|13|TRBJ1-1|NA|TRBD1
CASVRQGAAEAFF
TGTGCCAGCGTACGACAGGGGGCGGCTGAAGCTTTCTTT
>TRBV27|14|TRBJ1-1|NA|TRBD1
CASSGQGLNTEAFF
TGTGCCAGCAGTGGACAGGGCTTGAACACTGAAGCTTTCTTT
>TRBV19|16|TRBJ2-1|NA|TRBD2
CASSLIAGGPYNEQFF
TGTGCCAGTAGTCTAATAGCGGGAGGGCCGTACAATGAGCAGTTCTTC
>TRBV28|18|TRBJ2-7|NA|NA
CASSLDPSQKAGAYEQYF
TGTGCCAGCAGTTTAGACCCCTCCCAGAAAGCGGGTGCCTACGAGCAGTACTTC
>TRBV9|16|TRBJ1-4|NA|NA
CASSEKGDWTNEKLFF
TGTGCCAGCAGTGAAAAGGGGGATTGGACTAATGAAAAACTGTTTTTT
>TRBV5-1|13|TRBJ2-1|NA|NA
CASSLDRNNEQFF
TGCGCCAGCAGCTTGGACAGAAACAATGAGCAGTTCTTC
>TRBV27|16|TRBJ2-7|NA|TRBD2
CASSLSLAGGPHEQYF
TGTGCCAGCAGTTTATCCCTAGCGGGAGGGCCCCACGAGCAGTACTTC
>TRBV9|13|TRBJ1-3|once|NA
CASSSPPGNTIYF
TGTGCCAGCAGCTCCCCTCCTGGAAACACCATATATTTT
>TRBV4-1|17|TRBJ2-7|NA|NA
CASSQAGPGTFTYEQYF
TGCGCCAGCAGCCAAGCCGGTCCCGGGACATTCACCTACGAGCAGTACTTC
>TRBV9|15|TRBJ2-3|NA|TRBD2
CASSVGGGAADTQYF
TGTGCCAGCAGCGTCGGCGGGGGGGCCGCAGATACGCAGTATTTT
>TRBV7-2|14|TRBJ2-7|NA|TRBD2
CASSLGSGRFEQYF
TGTGCCAGCAGCTTGGGTAGCGGGAGATTCGAGCAGTACTTC
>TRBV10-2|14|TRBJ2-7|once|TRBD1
CATQQGVHSYEQYF
TGCGCCACCCAACAGGGGGTTCACTCCTACGAGCAGTACTTC
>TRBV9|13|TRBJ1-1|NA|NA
CASSPRQDTEAFF
TGTGCCAGCAGCCCCCGACAGGACACTGAAGCTTTCTTT
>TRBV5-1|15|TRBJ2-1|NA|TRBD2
CASSLMASGYNEQFF
TGCGCCAGCAGCTTGATGGCTAGCGGATACAATGAGCAGTTCTTC
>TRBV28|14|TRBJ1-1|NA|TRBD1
CASTSGGAGTEAFF
TGTGCCAGCACCTCAGGGGGAGCCGGTACTGAAGCTTTCTTT
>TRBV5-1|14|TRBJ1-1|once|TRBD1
CASSSGTGGTEAFF
TGCGCCAGCAGCTCCGGGACAGGGGGGACTGAAGCTTTCTTT
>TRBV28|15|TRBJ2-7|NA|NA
CASSPLSPNSYEQYF
TGTGCCAGCAGTCCACTTTCACCTAACTCCTACGAGCAGTACTTC
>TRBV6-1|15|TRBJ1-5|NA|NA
CASSPAEEGSQPQHF
TGTGCCAGCAGTCCCGCCGAGGAGGGTAGTCAGCCCCAGCATTTT
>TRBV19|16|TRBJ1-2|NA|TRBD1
CASSTGTGGSMYGYTF
TGTGCCAGTAGTACGGGGACAGGGGGTTCAATGTATGGCTACACCTTC
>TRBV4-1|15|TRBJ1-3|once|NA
CASSLKNRVGDTIYF
TGCGCCAGCAGCCTAAAAAACAGGGTAGGAGACACCATATATTTT
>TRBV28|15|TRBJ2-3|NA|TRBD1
CAGSRDRVGADTQYF
TGTGCCGGGTCCCGGGACAGGGTCGGGGCGGATACGCAGTATTTT